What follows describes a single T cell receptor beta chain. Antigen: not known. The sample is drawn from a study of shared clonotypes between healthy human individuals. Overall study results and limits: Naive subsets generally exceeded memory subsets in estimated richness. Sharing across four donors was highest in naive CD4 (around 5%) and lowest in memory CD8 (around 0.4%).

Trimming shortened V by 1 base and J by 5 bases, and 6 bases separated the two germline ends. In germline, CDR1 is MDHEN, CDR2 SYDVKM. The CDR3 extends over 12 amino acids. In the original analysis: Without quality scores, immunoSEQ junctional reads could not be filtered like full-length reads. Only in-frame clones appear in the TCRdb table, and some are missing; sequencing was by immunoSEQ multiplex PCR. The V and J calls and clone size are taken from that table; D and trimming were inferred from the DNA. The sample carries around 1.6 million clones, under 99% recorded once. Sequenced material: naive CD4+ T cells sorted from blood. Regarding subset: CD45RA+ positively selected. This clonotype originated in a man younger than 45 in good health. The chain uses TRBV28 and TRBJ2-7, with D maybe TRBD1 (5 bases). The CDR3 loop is CASSLLGDEQYF. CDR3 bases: TGTGCCAGCAGTTTATTAGGGGACGAGCAGTACTTC.